There are a few counts of the clone carrying this T cell receptor beta chain. This record belongs to a study of cytomegalovirus exposure and HLA in healthy donors. After removal of 0 bases from V and 4 bases from J, the junction contained 4 bases not matched to a gene. Germline CDR1 KGHSH, CDR2 LQKENI. The CDR3 consists of 15 residues. The primer mix had 60 Vbeta and 13 Jbeta primers. Sequenced by immunoSEQ multiplex PCR; TCRdb stores in-frame clones only, minus some. The sample contains 150,000 to 180,000 clones, over 75% of which appear only once. The chain links TRBV18 to TRBJ2-3; 7 bases map to TRBD1. The clonotype was recovered from a woman between 40 and 50 years old in good health and CMV-seropositive. The sample consisted of PBMCs. The CDR3 reads CASSPPGGLSDTQYF. CDR3 DNA sequence: TGTGCCAGCTCACCACCAGGGGGCTTATCAGATACGCAGTATTTT.